The next 27 T cell receptor beta chains were all read from a single sample in a study of T cells after somatic rescue of genetic block. The table came from immunoSEQ multiplex PCR; TCRdb's copy has only in-frame clones and leaves some out. The table shows 67,000 or so clones, with approximately 91% occurring only once. The source material was peripheral blood mononuclear cells (PBMCs). The receptors originated from a man younger than 40.

This chain connects TRBV5-6 to TRBJ2-7; 7 bases map to TRBD2. V gave up 4 bases and J gave up 4 bases; unmatched junction bases: 14. The CDR3 runs to 16 residues. Germline values: CDR1 SGHDT, CDR2 YYEEEE. This CDR3 is CASSRWRKGLGYEQYF. CDR3 in DNA: TGTGCCAGCAGCCGATGGAGGAAAGGACTAGGGTACGAGCAGTACTTC.

This clone appeared a single time. J is TRBJ2-7 and V is TRBV11-2; D is uncertain. Germline V lookup: CDR1 SGHAT, CDR2 FQNNGV. CDR3 length equals 15 residues. With 7 bases removed from V and 0 bases from J, the gap between germline ends came to 16 bases. For the CDR3, the DNA is TGTGCCAGCACCGCCGGTCCAGGCGTCTCCTACGAGCAGTACTTC. The encoded protein is CASTAGPGVSYEQYF.

The V and J genes are TRBV14 and TRBJ1-2; TRBD1 might be the D (5 bases). Trimming took 4 bases from V and 7 from J, leaving 13 bases between them. Germline loops: CDR1 SGHDN, CDR2 FVKESK. The CDR3 loop spans 13 amino acids. This CDR3 reads CASSPVREGGYTF. In DNA form, the CDR3 reads TGTGCCAGCAGCCCCGTCAGGGAAGGTGGCTACACCTTC.

The chain uses TRBV9 and TRBJ1-6, with D possibly matching TRBD1 (5 bases). Germline loops: CDR1 SGDLS, CDR2 YYNGEE. This CDR3 has 16 amino acids. The V gene lost 2 bases and the J gene lost 0 bases, with 9 bases spanning the gap. The CDR3 loop reads CASSVSGSSYNSPLHF. CDR3 in DNA: TGTGCCAGCAGCGTCTCAGGGAGCTCCTATAATTCACCCCTCCACTTT.

The rearrangement joins TRBV19 to TRBJ2-7, with 9 bases identical to TRBD1. J gave up 4 bases and V 8 bases, and 6 bases lay outside the gene matches. This CDR3 has 13 amino acids. Germline V gives CDR1 LNHDA, CDR2 SQIVND (reference sequence). In DNA form, the CDR3 reads TGTGCCAGTGGCTCGACAGGGGGTTACGAGCAGTACTTC. Translated: CASGSTGGYEQYF. The full variable domain, its missing parts supplied by reference TRBV19 and TRBJ2-7, is DGGITQSPKYLFRKEGQNVTLSCEQNLNHDAMYWYRQDPGQGLRLIYYSQIVNDFQKGDIAEGYSVSREKKESFPLTVTSAQKNPTAFYLCASGSTGGYEQYFGPGTRLTVT.

Worth noting for this clone: The junction does not match germline at one end; this may be a read error. This rearrangement joins TRBV6-5 to TRBJ1-5; D unclear. This CDR3 has 14 residues. Germline loops: CDR1 MNHEY, CDR2 SVGAGI. This CDR3 is CASSDSPANQPQHF. CDR3 in DNA: TGTGCCAGCAGTGACTCTCCTGCCAATCAGCCCCAGCATTTT.

The chain carries TRBV6-5 and TRBJ2-2; D might be TRBD1 (7 bases). The V gene's germline CDR1 is MNHEY and CDR2 SVGAGI. The germline V and J ends were trimmed by 2 bases and 5 bases, with 15 bases remaining between them. This CDR3 has 16 residues. CDR3 region: CASSYQSGGRTGELFF. DNA of the CDR3: TGTGCCAGCAGTTACCAGTCAGGGGGGAGGACCGGGGAGCTGTTTTTT.

This CDR3 is CASRPTSFDEQFF. The DNA of the CDR3 is TGTGCCAGCAGACCTACTAGCTTCGATGAGCAGTTCTTC. The chain has TRBV7-2 and TRBJ2-1; a possible D gene is TRBD2 (6 bases). Trimming pared 6 bases from V and 8 bases from J, leaving 14 bases between. The CDR3 runs 13 residues. The V gene's germline CDR1 is SGHTA and CDR2 FQGNSA.

The chain recombines TRBV9 with TRBJ2-3, with D unresolved. Per germline, CDR1 SGDLS and CDR2 YYNGEE. With 0 bases removed from V and 2 bases from J, the gap between germline ends came to 10 bases. The CDR3 loop spans 15 amino acids. CDR3 nucleotides: TGTGCCAGCAGCGTAGAAGGGTGGGTCACAGATACGCAGTATTTT. It specifies CASSVEGWVTDTQYF.

The chain's CDR3 is CASSIDWTGRYGYTF. CDR3 nucleotides: TGTGCCAGTAGTATCGACTGGACAGGGCGCTATGGCTACACCTTC. This chain connects TRBV19 to TRBJ1-2, with 8 bases aligning to TRBD1. The CDR3 covers 15 residues. CDR1 and CDR2 from the germline V gene are LNHDA and SQIVND (reference sequence). The J segment lost 4 bases and the V segment lost 3 bases, leaving 7 bases of the junction unmatched. The variable domain in full, completed from reference TRBV19 and TRBJ1-2, reads DGGITQSPKYLFRKEGQNVTLSCEQNLNHDAMYWYRQDPGQGLRLIYYSQIVNDFQKGDIAEGYSVSREKKESFPLTVTSAQKNPTAFYLCASSIDWTGRYGYTFGSGTRLTVV.

This chain joins TRBV28 and TRBJ1-5, with 7 bases identical to TRBD1. The germline CDR1 and CDR2 sequences are MDHEN and SYDVKM. The trim removed 5 bases at V and 6 bases at J, leaving 13 bases unmatched. This CDR3 spans 16 amino acids. In DNA form, the CDR3 reads TGTGCCAGCAGTCGACGTTTGGTTTACAGGGGTCAGCCCCAGCATTTT. Translating gives CASSRRLVYRGQPQHF. Using reference TRBV28 and TRBJ1-5 for the parts outside the CDR3, the full variable domain is DVKVTQSSRYLVKRTGEKVFLECVQDMDHENMFWYRQDPGLGLRLIYFSYDVKMKEKGDIPEGYSVSREKKERFSLILESASTNQTSMYLCASSRRLVYRGQPQHFGDGTRLSIL.

V gene TRBV4-3 combines with J gene TRBJ2-7; 9 positions agree with TRBD1. The ends lost 2 bases at V and 6 bases at J; junction bases unmatched: 8. The CDR3 consists of 15 residues. Germline V gene sequence: CDR1 LGHNA, CDR2 YSLEER. The CDR3 is CASSQRPGQGSEQYF. Written as DNA, the CDR3 is TGCGCCAGCAGCCAACGCCCGGGACAGGGTAGCGAGCAGTACTTC.

This clone was counted once. This chain uses TRBV30 with TRBJ2-6; D uncertain. Germline V gives CDR1 GTSNPN, CDR2 SVGIG (reference sequence). The CDR3 has 17 residues. Between the trimmed V and J ends, which lost 0 bases and 2 bases, there was a span of 14 bases. CDR3 in amino acids: CAWSVEMDPTGANVLTF. CDR3 in DNA: TGTGCCTGGAGTGTAGAGATGGATCCTACTGGGGCCAACGTCCTGACTTTC.

The V call is TRBV5-4, the J call TRBJ2-1; 8 bases align to TRBD2. Losses at the gene ends were 0 bases for V and 5 bases for J; bases not matched to a gene: 4. This CDR3 has 15 residues. Germline V gene sequence: CDR1 SGHNT, CDR2 YYREEE (reference sequence). The CDR3 DNA sequence: TGTGCCAGCAGCTTGGGCGGGAGGACGGACAATGAGCAGTTCTTC. Translating it yields CASSLGGRTDNEQFF.

The chain recombines TRBV9 with TRBJ2-7; 12 nucleotides align to TRBD2. Germline CDR1 and CDR2: SGDLS and YYNGEE. The length of the CDR3 is 18 residues. V was pared by 4 bases and J by 1 base, with 12 bases of the junction left unmatched. CDR3 sequence (DNA): TGTGCCAGCAGCCCGATGGTTTCTAGCGGGAGGGGTTCCTACGAGCAGTACTTC. It specifies CASSPMVSSGRGSYEQYF.

The chain carries TRBV5-1 and TRBJ1-1; D uncertain. Germline loops: CDR1 SGHRS, CDR2 YFSETQ. The CDR3 sequence is 15 residues long. The V end was cut by 4 bases, the J end by 0 bases, with 13 bases between. The CDR3 bases are TGCGCCAGCAGCACCGCCGGAGACATGAACACTGAAGCTTTCTTT. Translated, it gives CASSTAGDMNTEAFF.

The CDR3 bases are TGTGCCAGCAGCCCCCCGGGTCCTTTAATCTACGAGCAGTACTTC. It specifies CASSPPGPLIYEQYF. The chain joins TRBV28 to TRBJ2-7; D call uncertain. The CDR3 extends over 15 amino acids. Trimming took off 6 bases at V and 3 bases at J, with 18 bases between the two ends. Germline CDR1 MDHEN, CDR2 SYDVKM.

A single count supports this clone. The rearrangement links TRBV2 to TRBJ2-7; no firm D call. Trimming shortened V by 3 bases and J by 9 bases, and 18 bases separated the two germline ends. The CDR3 sequence is 14 residues long. Looked up from germline, CDR1 is SNHLY and CDR2 is FYNNEI. DNA of the CDR3: TGTGCCAGCAGTGAGGTGGGCCCGGTCGTGGGGCAGTACTTC. It specifies CASSEVGPVVGQYF.

The chain joins TRBV5-1 to TRBJ1-1; D ambiguous. CDR1 is SGHRS, CDR2 YFSETQ, per germline. CDR3 length: 13 amino acids. Trimming shortened V by 2 bases and J by 1 base, and 6 bases separated the two germline ends. DNA for the CDR3: TGCGCCAGCAGCTTCCAGGAGAACACTGAAGCTTTCTTT. Translated: CASSFQENTEAFF.

This sequence joins TRBV7-8 and TRBJ1-1; weak D call: TRBD1 (6 bases). The CDR3 spans 16 residues. V was trimmed by 2 bases and J by 0 bases, leaving 13 bases between them. Per germline, CDR1 SGHVS and CDR2 FQNEAQ. The CDR3 is CASSLWGAEMNTEAFF. CDR3 sequence (DNA): TGTGCCAGCAGCTTATGGGGGGCAGAGATGAACACTGAAGCTTTCTTT. The variable domain in full, with the rest retrieved from reference TRBV7-8 and TRBJ1-1, is GAGVSQSPRYKVAKRGQDVALRCDPISGHVSLFWYQQALGQGPEFLTYFQNEAQLDKSGLPSDRFFAERPEGSVSTLKIQRTQQEDSAVYLCASSLWGAEMNTEAFFGQGTRLTVV.

Worth noting for this clone: The sample holds other DNA sequences that translate to the same CDR3. J is TRBJ2-2 and V is TRBV7-9; the D is unclear. Between the trimmed V and J ends, which lost 1 base and 4 bases, there was a span of 1 base. The germline V gene has CDR1 SEHNR and CDR2 FQNEAQ (reference sequence). This CDR3 has 12 amino acids. In nucleotides, the CDR3 is TGTGCCAGCAGCTTAGGCACCGGGGAGCTGTTTTTT. It codes for CASSLGTGELFF.

Points on this clone: Within the sample, other DNA sequences also encode this same CDR3. The chain joins TRBV9 to TRBJ1-4; D ambiguous. The CDR3 runs to 15 residues. V was pared by 0 bases and J by 3 bases, with 9 bases between. Germline V lookup: CDR1 SGDLS, CDR2 YYNGEE. The CDR3 DNA reads as TGTGCCAGCAGCGTAGACGGGCTGGCTAATGAAAAACTGTTTTTT. Residues: CASSVDGLANEKLFF.

The V call is TRBV7-9, the J call TRBJ2-7; D is ambiguous. Germline V gene data show CDR1 as SEHNR and CDR2 as FQNEAQ (reference sequence). Trimming stripped 1 base from V and 6 bases from J, with 7 bases between. CDR3 length: 12 amino acids. The DNA for the CDR3 is TGTGCCAGCAGCTTAGACCCCGGCGAGCAGTACTTC. It codes for CASSLDPGEQYF.

CDR3 sequence reads: CASSFMWGKQFF. DNA for the CDR3: TGTGCCAGCAGTTTCATGTGGGGGAAGCAGTTCTTC. The V gene is TRBV27, the J gene TRBJ2-1; TRBD1 or TRBD2 may be the D gene (5 bases each). V shed 3 bases and J shed 11 bases, with 11 bases lying between them. The V gene's germline CDR1 is MNHEY and CDR2 SMNVEV (reference sequence). The CDR3 runs to 12 residues.

This chain uses TRBV4-1 with TRBJ2-1; 9 bases align to TRBD2. Unmatched junction bases numbered 19, after V lost 1 base and J lost 6 bases. The length of the CDR3 is 20 residues. The V gene's germline CDR1 is MGHRA and CDR2 YSYEKL. The CDR3, as DNA: TGCGCCAGCAGCCAAGCGGGGCTAGCGGGGTCTAGAGGTGGCGGCAATGAGCAGTTCTTC. This translates into CASSQAGLAGSRGGGNEQFF.

This clone came up once. This sequence joins TRBV11-2 and TRBJ1-1, with a weak D call TRBD1 (5 bases). Trimming pared 8 bases from V and 0 bases from J, leaving 13 bases between. The CDR3 is 14 residues long. Germline lookup yields CDR1 SGHAT and CDR2 FQNNGV. CDR3 protein: CASRRGGMNTEAFF. CDR3 nucleotides: TGTGCCAGCCGCCGGGGGGGGATGAACACTGAAGCTTTCTTT.

V is TRBV27 and J is TRBJ2-1; 7 bases map to TRBD2. Germline CDR1 is MNHEY and CDR2 is SMNVEV (reference sequence). The CDR3 spans 14 residues. V was pared by 2 bases and J by 6 bases, with 4 bases of the junction left unmatched. CDR3 loop: CASSLRTRGNEQFF. The CDR3 region has the DNA TGTGCCAGCAGTTTAAGGACTAGGGGCAATGAGCAGTTCTTC.